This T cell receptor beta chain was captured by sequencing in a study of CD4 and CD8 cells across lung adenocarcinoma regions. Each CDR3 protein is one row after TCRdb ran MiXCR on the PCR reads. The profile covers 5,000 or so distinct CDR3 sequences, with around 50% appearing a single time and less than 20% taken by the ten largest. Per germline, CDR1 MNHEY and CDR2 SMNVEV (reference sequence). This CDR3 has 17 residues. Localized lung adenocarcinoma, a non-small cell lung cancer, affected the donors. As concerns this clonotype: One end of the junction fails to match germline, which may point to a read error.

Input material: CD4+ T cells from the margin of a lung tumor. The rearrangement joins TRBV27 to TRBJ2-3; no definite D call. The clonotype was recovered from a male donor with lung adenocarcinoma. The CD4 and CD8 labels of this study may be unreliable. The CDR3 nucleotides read TGTGCCAGCAGTCCTGGCCGCGGAGCCTCTGGCACAGATACGCAGTACTTT. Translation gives CASSPGRGASGTDTQYF.